This TCR beta chain came from a study of cytomegalovirus exposure and HLA in healthy donors. General observations from the study: Cytomegalovirus-associated status was assigned to about 170 TCR beta chains.

PCR amplification relied on 60 Vbeta primers (plus 13 Jbeta primers). The assay was immunoSEQ multiplex PCR, and TCRdb's table has in-frame clones only and misses some. The sample holds under 200,000 clones, roughly nine tenths seen once. V lost 8 bases to trimming and J lost 6 bases; unmatched junction nucleotides: 9. From germline, CDR1 is SGHVS and CDR2 FNYEAQ. The CDR3 totals 14 residues. About this clone: No antigen is known for it.

The rearrangement uses TRBV7-6 and TRBJ2-2, with 7 nucleotides matching TRBD2. Input material: PBMCs. This TCR derives from a boy aged 2 to 9 in good health and CMV-seronegative. The CDR3 loop reads CASGREGFAGELFF. CDR3 bases: TGTGCCAGCGGCAGGGAGGGGTTCGCCGGGGAGCTGTTTTTT. The full variable domain, in which reference TRBV7-6 and TRBJ2-2 provide the parts outside the CDR3, is GAGVSQSPRYKVTKRGQDVALRCDPISGHVSLYWYRQALGQGPEFLTYFNYEAQQDKSGLPNDRFSAERPEGSISTLTIQRTEQRDSAMYRCASGREGFAGELFFGEGSRLTVL.